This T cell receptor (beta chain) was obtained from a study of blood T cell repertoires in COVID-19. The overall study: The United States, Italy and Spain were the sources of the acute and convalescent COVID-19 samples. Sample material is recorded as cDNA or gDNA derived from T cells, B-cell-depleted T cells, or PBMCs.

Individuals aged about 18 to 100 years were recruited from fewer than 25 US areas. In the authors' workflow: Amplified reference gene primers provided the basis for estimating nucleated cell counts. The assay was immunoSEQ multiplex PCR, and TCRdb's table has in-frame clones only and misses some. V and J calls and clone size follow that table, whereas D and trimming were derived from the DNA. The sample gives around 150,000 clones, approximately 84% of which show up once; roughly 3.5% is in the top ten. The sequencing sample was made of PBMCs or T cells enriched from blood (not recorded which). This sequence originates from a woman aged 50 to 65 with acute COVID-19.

CDR3 DNA sequence: TGTGCCAGCAGCCGCAGCGTTAGCAATCAGCCCCAGCATTTT. Amino acids: CASSRSVSNQPQHF. The chain carries TRBV5-8 and TRBJ1-5; D remains ambiguous. This CDR3 is 14 amino acids long. The V end was cut by 4 bases, the J end by 0 bases, with 8 bases between. In germline, CDR1 is SGHTS, CDR2 YDEGEE.